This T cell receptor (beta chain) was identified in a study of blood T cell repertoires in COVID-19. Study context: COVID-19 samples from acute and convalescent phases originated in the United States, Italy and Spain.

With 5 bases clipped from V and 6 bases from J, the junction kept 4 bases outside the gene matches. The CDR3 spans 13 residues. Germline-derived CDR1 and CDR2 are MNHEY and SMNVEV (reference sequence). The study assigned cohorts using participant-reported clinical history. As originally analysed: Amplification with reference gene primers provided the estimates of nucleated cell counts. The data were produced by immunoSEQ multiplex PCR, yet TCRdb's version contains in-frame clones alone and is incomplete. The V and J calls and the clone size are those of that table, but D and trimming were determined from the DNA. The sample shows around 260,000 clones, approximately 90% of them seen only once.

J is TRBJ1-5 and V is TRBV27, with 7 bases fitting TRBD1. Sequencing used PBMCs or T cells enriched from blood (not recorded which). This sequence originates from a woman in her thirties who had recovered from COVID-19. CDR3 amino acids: CASSIDRAQPQHF. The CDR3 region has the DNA TGTGCCAGCAGTATTGACAGGGCTCAGCCCCAGCATTTT.